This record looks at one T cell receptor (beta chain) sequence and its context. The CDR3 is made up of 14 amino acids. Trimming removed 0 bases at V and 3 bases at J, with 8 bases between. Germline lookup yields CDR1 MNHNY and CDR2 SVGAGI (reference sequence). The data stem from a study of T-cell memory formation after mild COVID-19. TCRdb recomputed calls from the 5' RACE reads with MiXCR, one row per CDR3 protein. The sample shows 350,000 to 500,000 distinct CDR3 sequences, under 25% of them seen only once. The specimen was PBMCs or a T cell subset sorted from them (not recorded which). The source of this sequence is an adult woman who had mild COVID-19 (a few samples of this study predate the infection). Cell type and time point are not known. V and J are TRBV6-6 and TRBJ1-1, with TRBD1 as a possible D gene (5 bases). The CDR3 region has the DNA TGTGCCAGCAGTTACTCGATGACAGACACTGAAGCTTTCTTT. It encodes CASSYSMTDTEAFF.